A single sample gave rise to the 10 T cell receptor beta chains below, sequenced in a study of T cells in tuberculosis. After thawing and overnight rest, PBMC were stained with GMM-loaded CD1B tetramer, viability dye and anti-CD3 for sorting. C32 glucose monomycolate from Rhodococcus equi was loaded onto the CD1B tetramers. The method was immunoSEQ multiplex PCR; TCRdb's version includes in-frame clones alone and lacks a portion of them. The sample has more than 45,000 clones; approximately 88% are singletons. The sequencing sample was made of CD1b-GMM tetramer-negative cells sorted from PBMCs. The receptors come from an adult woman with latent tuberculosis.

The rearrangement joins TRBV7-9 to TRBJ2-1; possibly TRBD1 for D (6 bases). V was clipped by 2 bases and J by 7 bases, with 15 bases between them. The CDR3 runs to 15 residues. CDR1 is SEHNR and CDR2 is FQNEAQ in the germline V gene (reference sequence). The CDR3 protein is CASSLPRGDINEQFF. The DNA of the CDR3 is TGTGCCAGCAGCTTACCCAGGGGTGATATTAATGAGCAGTTCTTC.

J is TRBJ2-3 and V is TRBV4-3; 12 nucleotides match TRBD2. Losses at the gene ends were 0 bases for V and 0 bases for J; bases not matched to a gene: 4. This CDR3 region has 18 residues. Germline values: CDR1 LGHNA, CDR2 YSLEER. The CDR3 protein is CASSQDRLAGGSTDTQYF. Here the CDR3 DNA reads TGCGCCAGCAGCCAAGATAGGCTAGCGGGAGGGAGCACAGATACGCAGTATTTT.

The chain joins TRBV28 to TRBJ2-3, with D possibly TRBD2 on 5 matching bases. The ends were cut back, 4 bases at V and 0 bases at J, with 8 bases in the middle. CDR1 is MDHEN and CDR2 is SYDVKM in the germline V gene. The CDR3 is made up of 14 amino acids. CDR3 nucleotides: TGTGCCAGCAGTTGGACTTCTAGCACAGATACGCAGTATTTT. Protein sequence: CASSWTSSTDTQYF.

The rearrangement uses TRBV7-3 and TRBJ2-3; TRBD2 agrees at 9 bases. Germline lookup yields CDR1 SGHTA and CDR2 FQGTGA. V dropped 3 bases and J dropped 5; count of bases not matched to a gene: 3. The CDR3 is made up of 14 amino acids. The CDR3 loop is CASSFSGSGDTQYF. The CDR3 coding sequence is TGTGCCAGCAGCTTTAGCGGGAGTGGAGATACGCAGTATTTT. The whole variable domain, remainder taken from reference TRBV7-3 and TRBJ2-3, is GAGVSQTPSNKVTEKGKYVELRCDPISGHTALYWYRQSLGQGPEFLIYFQGTGAADDSGLPNDRFFAVRPEGSVSTLKIQRTERGDSAVYLCASSFSGSGDTQYFGPGTRLTVL.

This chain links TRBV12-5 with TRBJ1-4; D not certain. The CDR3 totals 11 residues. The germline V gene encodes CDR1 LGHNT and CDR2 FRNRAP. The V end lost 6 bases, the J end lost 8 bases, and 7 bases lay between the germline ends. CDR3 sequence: CASGPEEKLFF. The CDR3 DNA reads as TGTGCTAGTGGCCCGGAGGAAAAACTGTTTTTT.

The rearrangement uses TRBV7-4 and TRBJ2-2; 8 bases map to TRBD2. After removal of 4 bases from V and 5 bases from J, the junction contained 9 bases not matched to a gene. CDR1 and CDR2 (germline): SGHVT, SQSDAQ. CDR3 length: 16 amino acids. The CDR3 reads CASSSLQRGQTGELFF. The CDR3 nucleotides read TGTGCCAGCAGCTCACTCCAGCGGGGGCAAACCGGGGAGCTGTTTTTT.

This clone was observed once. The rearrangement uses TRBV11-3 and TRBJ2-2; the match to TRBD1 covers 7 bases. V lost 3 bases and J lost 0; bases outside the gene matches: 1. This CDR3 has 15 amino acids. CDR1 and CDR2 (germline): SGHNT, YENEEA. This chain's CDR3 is CASSFQGANTGELFF. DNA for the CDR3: TGTGCCAGCAGCTTTCAGGGGGCGAACACCGGGGAGCTGTTTTTT.

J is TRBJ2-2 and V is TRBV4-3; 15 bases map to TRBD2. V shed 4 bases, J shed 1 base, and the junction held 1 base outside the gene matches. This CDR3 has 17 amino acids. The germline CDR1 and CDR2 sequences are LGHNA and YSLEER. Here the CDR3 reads CASSRTSGGGNTGELFF. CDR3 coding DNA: TGCGCCAGCAGCCGGACTAGCGGGGGGGGGAACACCGGGGAGCTGTTTTTT.

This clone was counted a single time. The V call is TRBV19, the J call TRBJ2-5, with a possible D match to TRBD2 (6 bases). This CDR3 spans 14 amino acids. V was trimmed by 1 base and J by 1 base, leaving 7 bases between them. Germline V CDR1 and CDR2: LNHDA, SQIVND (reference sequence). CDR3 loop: CASSIVGGQETQYF. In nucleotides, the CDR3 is TGTGCCAGTAGTATAGTCGGGGGCCAAGAGACCCAGTACTTC.

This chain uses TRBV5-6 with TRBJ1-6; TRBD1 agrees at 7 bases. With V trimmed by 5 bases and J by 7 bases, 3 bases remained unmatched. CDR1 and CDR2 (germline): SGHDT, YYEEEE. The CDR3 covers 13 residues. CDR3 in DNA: TGTGCCAGCAGTTGGGACAGCAATTCACCCCTCCACTTT. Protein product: CASSWDSNSPLHF.